The 25 T cell receptor beta chains reported below all come from one sample, sequenced in a study of cytomegalovirus exposure and HLA in healthy donors. PCR was performed using 60 Vbeta and 13 Jbeta primers. TCRdb's table, derived via immunoSEQ multiplex PCR, lists solely in-frame clones and lacks some. The sample lists over 70,000 clones, around 80% occurring once. What was sequenced was PBMCs. Receptors were obtained from a man in his fifties in good health and CMV-seropositive.

The CDR3 DNA is TGTGCCAGCAGCCAGTCAGATACGCAGTATTTT. It codes for CASSQSDTQYF. This rearrangement joins TRBV7-2 to TRBJ2-3; D ambiguous. CDR3 length equals 11 residues. Germline V gene data show CDR1 as SGHTA and CDR2 as FQGNSA. Trimming took 5 bases from V and 4 from J, leaving 4 bases between them.

The chain links TRBV2 to TRBJ2-3; 7 bases align to TRBD2. Germline V gene data show CDR1 as SNHLY and CDR2 as FYNNEI. V shed 10 bases and J 3 bases; nucleotides not matched to a gene: 4. This CDR3 has 12 amino acids. CDR3 in amino acids: CATGRGTDTQYF. CDR3 nucleotides: TGTGCCACTGGGAGGGGAACAGATACGCAGTATTTT.

This chain connects TRBV11-2 to TRBJ1-2, with 7 bases lining up with TRBD1. V dropped 3 bases and J dropped 7; count of bases not matched to a gene: 8. The CDR3 has 14 amino acids. Germline CDR1 is SGHAT and CDR2 is FQNNGV. The CDR3 is CASSFQGGGSGYTF. CDR3 nucleotide sequence: TGTGCCAGCAGCTTCCAAGGGGGCGGATCTGGCTACACCTTC. Drawing the rest from reference TRBV11-2 and TRBJ1-2, the complete variable domain is EAGVAQSPRYKIIEKRQSVAFWCNPISGHATLYWYQQILGQGPKLLIQFQNNGVVDDSQLPKDRFSAERLKGVDSTLKIQPAKLEDSAVYLCASSFQGGGSGYTFGSGTRLTVV.

The sample holds a few counts of this clone. The chain combines TRBV19 with TRBJ1-1; no definite D call. The CDR3 is made up of 14 amino acids. Germline-derived CDR1 and CDR2 are LNHDA and SQIVND (reference sequence). The V end lost 5 bases, the J end lost 0 bases, and 10 bases lay between the germline ends. The CDR3 region is CASSEGGMNTEAFF. CDR3 in DNA: TGTGCCAGTAGTGAGGGAGGGATGAACACTGAAGCTTTCTTT.

CDR3 nucleotide sequence: TGTGCTAGTGGTTTCCCCTATCAAGAGACCCAGTACTTC. This codes for CASGFPYQETQYF. J is TRBJ2-5 and V is TRBV12-5, with D uncertain. The CDR3 is made up of 13 amino acids. Trimming stripped 3 bases from V and 2 bases from J, with 7 bases between. Germline V gene sequence: CDR1 LGHNT, CDR2 FRNRAP.

The CDR3 DNA reads TGTGCCAGCAGTGATTGGAGCGAAGAAACTGAAGCTTTCTTT. Its translation: CASSDWSEETEAFF. The genes are TRBV2 and TRBJ1-1; D gene uncertain. This CDR3 is 14 amino acids long. Germline-derived CDR1 and CDR2 are SNHLY and FYNNEI. The ends were cut back, 3 bases at V and 5 bases at J, with 13 bases in the middle.

This clone was seen only once. The rearrangement links TRBV7-6 to TRBJ2-5; the D gene is possibly TRBD2 (5 bases). This CDR3 has 14 amino acids. Germline values: CDR1 SGHVS, CDR2 FNYEAQ. V dropped 4 bases and J dropped 2 bases, with 11 bases sitting between them. CDR3 in DNA: TGTGCCAGCAGCTATAGCGCCGCGCAAGAGACCCAGTACTTC. Protein: CASSYSAAQETQYF.

This clone has only a few counts. The chain links TRBV9 to TRBJ2-7; TRBD2 agrees at 10 bases. V shed 0 bases and J 3 bases; nucleotides not matched to a gene: 6. Germline CDR1 SGDLS, CDR2 YYNGEE. The CDR3 loop spans 16 amino acids. CDR3 residues: CASSVVGLAEVYEQYF. In DNA form, the CDR3 reads TGTGCCAGCAGCGTAGTTGGACTAGCGGAGGTCTACGAGCAGTACTTC.

The chain couples TRBV6-5 to TRBJ1-3; maybe TRBD1 (5 bases). V gave up 4 bases and J gave up 0 bases, with 10 bases separating them. This CDR3 is built from 15 residues. Germline V CDR1 and CDR2: MNHEY, SVGAGI. DNA for the CDR3: TGTGCCAGCAGTTTTGGGGGGGGCTCTGGAAACACCATATATTTT. Amino acid sequence: CASSFGGGSGNTIYF.

This chain joins TRBV11-3 and TRBJ2-3; 8 positions agree with TRBD1. The CDR3 spans 15 residues. CDR1 is SGHNT and CDR2 is YENEEA in the germline V gene. V shed 5 bases and J 2 bases; nucleotides not matched to a gene: 6. The CDR3 spells CASSQGASLTDTQYF. CDR3 nucleotides: TGTGCCAGCAGCCAGGGGGCCTCCCTCACAGATACGCAGTATTTT.

This clone appeared a single time. The chain combines TRBV5-4 with TRBJ2-5; 10 bases align to TRBD2. Germline loops: CDR1 SGHNT, CDR2 YYREEE (reference sequence). V shed 3 bases, J shed 5 bases, and the junction held 1 base outside the gene matches. This CDR3 spans 13 amino acids. CDR3 loop: CASSSGLAETQYF. In DNA, the CDR3 is TGTGCCAGCAGCTCGGGACTAGCGGAGACCCAGTACTTC.

Only one count was recorded for this clone. The rearrangement links TRBV19 to TRBJ2-2; D may be TRBD2 (6 bases). Per the germline V gene, CDR1 is LNHDA and CDR2 is SQIVND (reference sequence). The length of the CDR3 is 14 residues. V was clipped by 5 bases and J by 13 bases, with 20 bases between them. This CDR3 reads CASSLPGLPNGLFF. CDR3 coding DNA: TGTGCCAGTAGTTTGCCGGGACTCCCGAATGGGCTGTTTTTT.

Only one count was recorded for this clone. The chain links TRBV23-1 to TRBJ1-1; D is unclear. TRBV23-1 qualifies as an ORF whose function is uncertain. Trimming removed 0 bases at V and 2 bases at J, with 13 bases between. This CDR3 comprises 16 residues. The CDR3 nucleotides read TGCGCCAGCAGTCAATCGAGTAATCCTCTAAACACTGAAGCTTTCTTT. Encoded protein: CASSQSSNPLNTEAFF.

This clone has just a few counts. The CDR3 DNA sequence: TGTGCCAGCAGCCAAGATCTAGCGGACCACAAGAGACGGTACTTC. This translates into CASSQDLADHKRRYF. The J gene is TRBJ2-5, the V gene TRBV4-2, with 7 bases identical to TRBD2. The CDR3 has 15 amino acids. V was pared by 0 bases and J by 13 bases, with 14 bases of the junction left unmatched. Germline loops: CDR1 LGHNA, CDR2 YNFKEQ.

The rearrangement joins TRBV15 to TRBJ2-5; D ambiguous. With 0 bases removed from V and 1 base from J, the gap between germline ends came to 6 bases. Germline V gives CDR1 LNHNV, CDR2 YYDKDF (reference sequence). The CDR3 totals 14 residues. The CDR3 region has the DNA TGTGCCACCAGCAGAGATCTTGTCCAAGAGACCCAGTACTTC. Encoded protein: CATSRDLVQETQYF.

The genes are TRBV4-2 and TRBJ2-5; 9 nucleotides match TRBD2. The V gene's germline CDR1 is LGHNA and CDR2 YNFKEQ. Germline trimming cut 3 bases from V and 5 bases from J; bases unmatched to any gene: 10. The CDR3 length is 16 residues. The CDR3 is CASSQPSGTNGETQYF. Written as DNA, the CDR3 is TGTGCCAGCAGCCAGCCTAGCGGGACTAACGGGGAGACCCAGTACTTC.

This clone was seen more than once but under ten times. The chain joins TRBV30 to TRBJ1-4; tentative D call: TRBD1 (5 bases). CDR1 is GTSNPN and CDR2 is SVGIG in the germline V gene (reference sequence). The CDR3 has 17 residues. The V end was cut by 0 bases, the J end by 6 bases, with 20 bases between. As DNA, the CDR3 is TGTGCCTGGAGTGTACCCCGATCGACAGTCGTTTATGAAAAACTGTTTTTT. This gives the protein CAWSVPRSTVVYEKLFF.

J is TRBJ2-7 and V is TRBV5-6; D remains ambiguous. Germline V gives CDR1 SGHDT, CDR2 YYEEEE. V dropped 4 bases and J dropped 2 bases, with 10 bases sitting between them. This CDR3 is 13 amino acids long. The DNA for the CDR3 is TGTGCCAGCAGCCCCTTACAAGCCTACGAGCAGTACTTC. This translates into CASSPLQAYEQYF.

The chain has TRBV27 and TRBJ2-3, with 7 bases that match TRBD2. CDR3 length: 15 residues. The junction had 6 bases not matched to a gene; V was cut back by 2 bases and J by 4 bases. CDR1 MNHEY and CDR2 SMNVEV come from the germline V gene (reference sequence). As DNA, the CDR3 is TGTGCCAGCAGTTTAGGCGGAAGCGGGGCAGATACGCAGTATTTT. Its protein product is CASSLGGSGADTQYF.

V is TRBV5-4 and J is TRBJ2-5, with TRBD1 matching over 7 bases. Germline V CDR1 and CDR2: SGHNT, YYREEE (reference sequence). The CDR3 extends over 15 amino acids. V lost 0 bases, J lost 1 base, and 3 bases stayed unmatched. CDR3 nucleotide sequence: TGTGCCAGCAGCTTGGAAGGGGGCAGCCAAGAGACCCAGTACTTC. This gives the protein CASSLEGGSQETQYF. Complete variable domain (other parts from reference TRBV5-4 and TRBJ2-5): ETGVTQSPTHLIKTRGQQVTLRCSSQSGHNTVSWYQQALGQGPQFIFQYYREEENGRGNFPPRFSGLQFPNYSSELNVNALELDDSALYLCASSLEGGSQETQYFGPGTRLLVL.

This clone came up a few times. The CDR3 sequence is CASSDSLGADNEQFF. DNA of the CDR3: TGTGCCAGCAGCGACTCTCTAGGGGCGGACAATGAGCAGTTCTTC. The rearrangement joins TRBV7-9 to TRBJ2-1; D may be TRBD1 (5 bases). The CDR3 runs 15 residues. Trimming left V 5 bases short and J 5 bases short, with 16 bases between. CDR1 is SEHNR, CDR2 FQNEAQ, per germline (reference sequence).

Turning to this clone: The junction and the germline gene differ at one end; a read error may be behind it. The CDR3 DNA is TGTTCCAGCAGCTTAGCCCTAGCGGGCGAGCAGTACTTC. It is translated as CSSSLALAGEQYF. The chain combines TRBV7-9 with TRBJ2-7; 8 bases match TRBD2. The CDR3 has 13 amino acids. Germline CDR1 reads SEHNR; CDR2 reads FQNEAQ (reference sequence).

The V gene is TRBV10-3, the J gene TRBJ2-5; no reliable D call. The end of the DNA fits TRBJ2-7 better, so the J call may be wrong. Germline V gives CDR1 ENHRY, CDR2 SYGVKD. CDR3 length: 12 amino acids. CDR3 sequence: CAISESINEQYF. The DNA for the CDR3 is TGTGCCATCAGTGAGTCTATTAACGAGCAGTACTTC.

In its sample, this clone was seen once. The chain is built from TRBV2 and TRBJ1-5; 8 bases align to TRBD1. The germline V gene has CDR1 SNHLY and CDR2 FYNNEI. Trimming cost V 7 bases and J 0 bases; bases outside gene matches: 8. The CDR3 extends over 16 amino acids. The CDR3 region is CASNSGQATSNQPQHF. The DNA for the CDR3 is TGTGCCAGCAACTCGGGACAGGCTACTAGCAATCAGCCCCAGCATTTT.

V and J are TRBV13 and TRBJ1-5; D is unresolved. V was pared by 0 bases and J by 7 bases, with 16 bases between. The CDR3 has 16 residues. Germline assignment: CDR1 PRHDT and CDR2 FYEKMQ (reference sequence). The CDR3 DNA sequence: TGTGCCAGCAGCTTAGGTGGCTCGTTGAGAGGACAGCCCCAGCATTTT. The encoded protein is CASSLGGSLRGQPQHF.